This T cell receptor (beta chain) was captured in a study of human T cells and chemical hapten exposure. Whole-study results and caveats: DPC sensitization did not alter TCRs above 1 in 1000 frequency.

Via MiXCR, TCRdb re-called the RACE reads, giving one row per CDR3 protein. The data contain under 45,000 distinct CDR3 sequences, roughly 5.4% of them seen just once; the ten biggest clones take up around 13%. This CDR3 comprises 16 residues. V trimming: 0 bases; J trimming: 2 bases; junction bases outside the gene matches: 1. Per the germline V gene, CDR1 is LGHNA and CDR2 is YSLEER. Noted time point: healthy volunteer bleed at 6 weeks. Total RNA was isolated from unfractionated whole blood. The table lists this clonotype with many counts. Its matching antigen is unknown. The chain employs TRBV4-3 and TRBJ2-6; 7 nucleotides match TRBD2. This TCR derives from a human donor in good health. Some clones in this sample may be carry-over from other donors' samples. What was sequenced was whole blood. Here the CDR3 reads CASSQDGGAGANVLTF. The CDR3 nucleotides are TGCGCCAGCAGCCAAGATGGGGGGGCTGGGGCCAACGTCCTGACTTTC.